This section outlines one T cell receptor beta chain sequence together with its context. These data are taken from a study of blood T cell repertoires in COVID-19. The CDR3 runs 13 residues. V was clipped by 5 bases and J by 7 bases, with 14 bases between them. The germline V gene has CDR1 LNHDA and CDR2 SQIVND (reference sequence). Profiled with immunoSEQ multiplex PCR; TCRdb holds only in-frame clones, not every one. The data show some 50,000 clones, approximately 82% seen once. This chain uses TRBV19 with TRBJ2-5, with TRBD1 as a possible D gene (5 bases). This TCR was sampled from a human donor in a cohort sampled during active COVID-19. The sample taken for sequencing was peripheral blood. The CDR3, as DNA: TGTGCCAGTAGTCCACAGCCTCAGGGGACCCAGTACTTC. Protein: CASSPQPQGTQYF.